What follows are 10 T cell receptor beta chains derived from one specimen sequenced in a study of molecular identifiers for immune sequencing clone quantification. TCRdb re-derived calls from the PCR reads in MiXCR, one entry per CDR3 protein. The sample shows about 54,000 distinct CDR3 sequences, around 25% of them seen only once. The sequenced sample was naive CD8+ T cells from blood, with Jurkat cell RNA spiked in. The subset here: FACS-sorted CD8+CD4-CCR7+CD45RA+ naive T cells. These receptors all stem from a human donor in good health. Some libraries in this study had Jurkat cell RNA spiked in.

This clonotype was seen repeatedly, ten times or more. DNA of the CDR3: TGTGCCAGCAGCTCCGGACCGGCCGGGGTTAGGGAAAAACTGTTTTTT. Translated: CASSSGPAGVREKLFF. The V gene is TRBV7-9, the J gene TRBJ1-4; D is uncertain. Germline-derived CDR1 and CDR2 are SEHNR and FQNEAQ (reference sequence). Between the trimmed V and J ends, which lost 4 bases and 8 bases, there was a span of 20 bases. The CDR3 covers 16 residues. The full variable domain, with the rest looked up from reference TRBV7-9 and TRBJ1-4, is DTGVSQNPRHKITKRGQNVTFRCDPISEHNRLYWYRQTLGQGPEFLTYFQNEAQLEKSRLLSDRFSAERPKGSFSTLEIQRTEQGDSAMYLCASSSGPAGVREKLFFGSGTQLSVL.

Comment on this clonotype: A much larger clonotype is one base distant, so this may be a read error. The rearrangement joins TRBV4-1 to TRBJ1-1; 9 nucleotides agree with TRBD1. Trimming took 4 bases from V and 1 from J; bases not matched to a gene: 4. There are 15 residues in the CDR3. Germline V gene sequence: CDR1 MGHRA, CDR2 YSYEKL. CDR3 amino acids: CASSRDREENTEAFF. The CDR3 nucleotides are TGCGCCAGCAGCCGGGACAGGGAAGAGAACACTGAAGCTTTCTTT.

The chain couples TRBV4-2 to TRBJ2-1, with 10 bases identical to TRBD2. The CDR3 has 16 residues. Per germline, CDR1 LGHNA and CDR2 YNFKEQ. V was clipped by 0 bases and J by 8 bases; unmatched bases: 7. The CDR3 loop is CASSQEGQRGGDEQFF. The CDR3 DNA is TGTGCCAGCAGCCAAGAAGGCCAGCGGGGGGGCGATGAGCAGTTCTTC.

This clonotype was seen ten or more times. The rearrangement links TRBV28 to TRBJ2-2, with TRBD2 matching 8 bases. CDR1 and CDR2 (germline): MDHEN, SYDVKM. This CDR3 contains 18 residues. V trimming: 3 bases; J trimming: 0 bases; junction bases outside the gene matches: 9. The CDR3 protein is CASSLYPGLESNTGELFF. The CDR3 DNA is TGTGCCAGCAGTTTGTATCCGGGACTAGAATCGAACACCGGGGAGCTGTTTTTT.

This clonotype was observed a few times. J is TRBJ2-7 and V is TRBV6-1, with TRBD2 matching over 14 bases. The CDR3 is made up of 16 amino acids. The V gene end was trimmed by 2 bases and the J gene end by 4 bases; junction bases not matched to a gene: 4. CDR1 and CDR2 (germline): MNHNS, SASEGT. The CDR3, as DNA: TGTGCCAGCAGTGAATGGACTAGCGGGGGGATTTACGAGCAGTACTTC. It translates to CASSEWTSGGIYEQYF.

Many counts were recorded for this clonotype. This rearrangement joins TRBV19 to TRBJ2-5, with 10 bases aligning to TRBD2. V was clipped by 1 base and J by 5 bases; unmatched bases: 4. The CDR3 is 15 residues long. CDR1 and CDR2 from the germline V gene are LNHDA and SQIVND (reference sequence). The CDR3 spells CASSIGLAGVETQYF. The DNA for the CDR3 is TGTGCCAGTAGTATAGGGCTAGCGGGAGTCGAGACCCAGTACTTC.

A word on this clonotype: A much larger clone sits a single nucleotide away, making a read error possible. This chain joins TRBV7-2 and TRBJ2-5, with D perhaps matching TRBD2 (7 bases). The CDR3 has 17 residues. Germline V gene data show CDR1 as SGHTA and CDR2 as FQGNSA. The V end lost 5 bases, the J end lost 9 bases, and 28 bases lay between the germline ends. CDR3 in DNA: TGTGCCAGCAGCCAGACGTCCGGAGCGGAGGGGGGGGAGCCCCAGTACTTC. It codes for CASSQTSGAEGGEPQYF.

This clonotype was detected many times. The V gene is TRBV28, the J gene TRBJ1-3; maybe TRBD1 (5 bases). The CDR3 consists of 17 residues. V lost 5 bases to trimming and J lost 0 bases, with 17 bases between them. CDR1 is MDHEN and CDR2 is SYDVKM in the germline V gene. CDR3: CASSPTTGAYSGNTIYF. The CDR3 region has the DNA TGTGCCAGCAGTCCCACAACAGGCGCCTACTCTGGAAACACCATATATTTT.

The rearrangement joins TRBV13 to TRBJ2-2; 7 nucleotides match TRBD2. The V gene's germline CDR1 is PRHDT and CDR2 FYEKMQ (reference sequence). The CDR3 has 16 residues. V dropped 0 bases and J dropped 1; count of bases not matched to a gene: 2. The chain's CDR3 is CASSLGGGRNTGELFF. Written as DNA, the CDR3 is TGTGCCAGCAGCTTAGGCGGCGGGAGGAACACCGGGGAGCTGTTTTTT.

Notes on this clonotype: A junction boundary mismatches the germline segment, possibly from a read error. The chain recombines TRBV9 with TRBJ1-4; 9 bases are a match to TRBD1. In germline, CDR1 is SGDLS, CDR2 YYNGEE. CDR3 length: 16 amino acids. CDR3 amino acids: CASSLGQGEGGEKLFF. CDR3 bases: TGTGCCAGCAGCTTGGGACAGGGTGAAGGGGGTGAAAAATTGTTTTTT.